This T cell receptor (beta chain) was obtained from a study of T cells after yellow fever vaccination. General study results and limits: Primary-vaccination clones mostly resurfaced post-booster (nearly 97% CD4, approximately 90% CD8).

With 3 bases removed from V and 8 bases from J, the gap between germline ends came to 14 bases. This CDR3 comprises 14 residues. MiXCR was run by TCRdb on the 5' RACE reads, yielding one entry per CDR3 protein. The sample shows 100,000 to 150,000 distinct CDR3 sequences, nearly 7.5% of them seen only once. This clonotype was detected many times. Its antigen is not known. The sequence derives from a man aged 18 to 29 who received the YFV17D yellow fever vaccine. The sample here was CD4+ T cells sorted from PBMCs, taken 10 days after the first yellow fever vaccination. The gene calls are TRBV12-3 or TRBV12-4 and TRBJ2-1, with D possibly matching TRBD1 (6 bases). In DNA form, the CDR3 reads TGTGCCAGCAGTTTGCGTCAGGGGATCGATGAGCAGTTCTTC. Its translation is CASSLRQGIDEQFF.